This T cell receptor (beta chain) was sequenced in a study of patients and donors after allogeneic stem cell transplantation. The CDR3 loop spans 15 amino acids. Looked up from germline, CDR1 is KGHSH and CDR2 is LQKENI. V was shortened by 3 bases and J by 4 bases, with 16 bases between the two germline ends. This clonotype was seen only a few times. MiXCR, applied by TCRdb to the RT-PCR reads, yields one record per CDR3 protein. The profile shows a few hundred thousand distinct CDR3 sequences, around two fifths of them singletons. The sequence was collected from a human donor who was either an allogeneic HSCT recipient or a stem cell or donor lymphocyte infusion donor (not recorded which). It is not recorded whose cells these are; they may come from a transplant donor. The chain combines TRBV18 with TRBJ2-7, with TRBD2 as a possible D gene (5 bases). Sequencing was carried out using blood, either unsorted or a sorted T cell fraction (not recorded which). The CDR3 DNA sequence: TGTGCCAGCTCACCCCGGGAAGGGAGTAGGTACGAGCAGTACTTC. Protein: CASSPREGSRYEQYF.